The clone carrying this TCR beta chain was counted between two and nine times. What it binds is unknown. These data belong to a study of Graves' ophthalmopathy and Graves' hyperthyroidism. General study results and limits: In blood appeared most of the expanded thyroid clonotypes whose frequency exceeded 0.001.

The study amplified TCR beta CDR3 regions using RNA transcripts. RT-PCR with HTBI primers came first, then second-round multiplex PCR. Using its own MiXCR run on the multiplex PCR reads, TCRdb lists one record per CDR3 protein. The profile shows roughly 1.1 million distinct CDR3 sequences, 35% to 40% of them singletons. People with hyperthyroidism were aged 18 to 65 and newly diagnosed, under 2 months' duration. V lost 1 base to trimming and J lost 5 bases, with 8 bases between them. This CDR3 region has 12 residues. Germline V gives CDR1 SQVTM, CDR2 ANQGSEA. Sequenced sample: peripheral blood or thyroid tissue (not recorded which). The chain uses TRBV29-1 and TRBJ1-2; weak D call: TRBD1 (5 bases). The source is an adult man with Graves' hyperthyroidism. The CDR3 nucleotides are TGCAGCGTTGAAGGGGCAGGGTATGGCTACACCTTC. Protein product: CSVEGAGYGYTF.